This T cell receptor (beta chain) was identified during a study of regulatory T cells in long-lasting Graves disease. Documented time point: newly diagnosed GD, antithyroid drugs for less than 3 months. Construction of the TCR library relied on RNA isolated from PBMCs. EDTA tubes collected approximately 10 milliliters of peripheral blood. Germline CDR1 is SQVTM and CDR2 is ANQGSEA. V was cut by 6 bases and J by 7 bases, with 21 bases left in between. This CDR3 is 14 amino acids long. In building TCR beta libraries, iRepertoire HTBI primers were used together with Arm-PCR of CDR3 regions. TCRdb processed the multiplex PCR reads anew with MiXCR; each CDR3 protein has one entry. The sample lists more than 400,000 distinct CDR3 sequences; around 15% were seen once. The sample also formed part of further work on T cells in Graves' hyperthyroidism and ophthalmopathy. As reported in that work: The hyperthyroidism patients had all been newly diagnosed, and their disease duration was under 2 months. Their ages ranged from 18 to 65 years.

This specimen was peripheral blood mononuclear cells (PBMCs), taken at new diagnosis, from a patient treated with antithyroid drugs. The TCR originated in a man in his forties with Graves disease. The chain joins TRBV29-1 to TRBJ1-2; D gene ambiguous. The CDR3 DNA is TGCAGCGTGGAGGCCGGTGGGCCTGCCGCTGGCTACACCTTC. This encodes CSVEAGGPAAGYTF.